The rows below give T cell receptor beta chains drawn from one sample of a study of control samples from healthy donors and cancer patients. TCRdb's table, derived via immunoSEQ multiplex PCR, lists solely in-frame clones and lacks some. The table includes 130,000 to 150,000 clones, approximately 88% detected once. Sequencing was done on a sample of blood. These receptors all come from a man aged 30 to 39 in good health. Both conserved end residues are part of each CDR3. A D gene is named only where the DNA matches it firmly. Size values are once, few and many counts, or a class for expanded clones, and some rows have none.

size	V	D	J	CDR3	DNA
once	TRBV18	TRBD2	TRBJ2-7	CASSPGTSRYEQYF	TGTGCCAGCTCACCCGGGACTAGCCGCTACGAGCAGTACTTC
NA	TRBV5-4	NA	TRBJ1-1	CATTGTNTEAFF	TGTGCCACGACTGGGACGAACACTGAAGCTTTCTTT
NA	TRBV7-2	TRBD2	TRBJ2-2	CASSFLSGGPGGELFF	TGTGCCAGCAGCTTTCTTTCGGGAGGGCCCGGCGGGGAGCTGTTTTTT
NA	TRBV19	TRBD1	TRBJ1-4	CASSSQGALEKLFF	TGTGCCAGTAGTTCCCAGGGGGCACTGGAAAAACTGTTTTTT
NA	TRBV13	NA	TRBJ1-6	CASSLEGNSPLHF	TGTGCCAGCAGCTTAGAGGGTAATTCACCCCTCCACTTT
NA	TRBV4-3	TRBD2	TRBJ2-1	CASSQDIWTSGTGDEQFF	TGCGCCAGCAGCCAAGATATATGGACTAGCGGGACGGGCGATGAGCAGTTCTTC
NA	TRBV5-4	TRBD1	TRBJ2-1	CASSLRQGYNEQFF	TGTGCCAGCAGCTTGCGACAGGGCTACAATGAGCAGTTCTTC
NA	TRBV25-1	NA	TRBJ2-5	CASRGEGDPIHQETQYF	TGTGCCAGCAGGGGGGAGGGGGACCCAATACATCAAGAGACCCAGTACTTC
NA	TRBV3-1/TRBV3-2	TRBD2	TRBJ2-1	CASSQGASGRNEQFF	TGTGCCAGCAGCCAAGGGGCTAGCGGGAGGAATGAGCAGTTCTTC
NA	TRBV27	TRBD2	TRBJ2-3	CASSYLAGTDTQYF	TGTGCCAGCAGTTATCTAGCGGGAACAGATACGCAGTATTTT
NA	TRBV6-5	NA	TRBJ1-2	CASSFPKGDGYTF	TGTGCCAGCAGTTTTCCGAAGGGGGATGGCTACACCTTC
NA	TRBV4-1	NA	TRBJ2-4	CASSALQGAKNIQYF	TGCGCCAGCAGCGCCCTACAGGGAGCCAAAAACATTCAGTACTTC
NA	TRBV7-3	TRBD2	TRBJ2-1	CASSRGTSGYNEQFF	TGTGCCAGCAGCCGCGGGACTAGCGGATACAATGAGCAGTTCTTC
NA	TRBV7-2	NA	TRBJ1-1	CASSTGGFNTEAFF	TGTGCCAGCTCAACAGGCGGGTTTAACACTGAAGCTTTCTTT
NA	TRBV5-1	TRBD2	TRBJ2-5	CASSSGLAGGETQYF	TGCGCCAGCAGCTCGGGACTAGCGGGAGGAGAGACCCAGTACTTC
NA	TRBV5-6	NA	TRBJ2-7	CASSLWGRSYEQYF	TGTGCCAGCAGCCTCTGGGGGAGATCCTACGAGCAGTACTTC
NA	TRBV6-2/TRBV6-3	NA	TRBJ2-7	CASSGGFPSSYEQYF	TGTGCCAGCAGTGGGGGATTCCCGAGCTCCTACGAGCAGTACTTC
once	TRBV5-6	TRBD1	TRBJ2-3	CASSSAQGRFTDTQYF	TGTGCCAGCAGCTCGGCACAGGGGAGATTCACAGATACGCAGTATTTT
NA	TRBV5-1	TRBD1	TRBJ2-7	CASRGTGSYEQYF	TGCGCCAGCAGGGGGACAGGGAGCTACGAGCAGTACTTC
NA	TRBV7-9	TRBD1	TRBJ2-5	CASSLVGQGKETQYF	TGTGCCAGCAGCTTAGTCGGACAGGGAAAAGAGACCCAGTACTTC
NA	TRBV4-2	NA	TRBJ1-4	CASSQDRGWGVNEKLFF	TGTGCCAGCAGCCAAGACAGGGGATGGGGGGTTAATGAAAAACTGTTTTTT
once	TRBV19	TRBD2	TRBJ2-5	CASSIMFAGGQETQYF	TGTGCCAGTAGTATAATGTTTGCGGGGGGTCAAGAGACCCAGTACTTC
NA	TRBV14	TRBD1	TRBJ1-1	CASSQLPLGTGVLNTEAFF	TGTGCCAGCAGCCAATTACCCCTGGGGACAGGGGTCCTGAACACTGAAGCTTTCTTT
NA	TRBV5-1	NA	TRBJ2-3	CASSNEGRGADTQYF	TGCGCCAGCAGCAATGAGGGCAGGGGGGCAGATACGCAGTATTTT
NA	TRBV19	NA	TRBJ2-2	CASNGQGGTGELFF	TGTGCCAGTAATGGGCAGGGGGGCACCGGGGAGCTGTTTTTT
few	TRBV19	NA	TRBJ1-1	CASSMGGGQAEAFF	TGTGCCAGTAGTATGGGAGGGGGGCAGGCTGAAGCTTTCTTT
NA	TRBV6-5	NA	TRBJ2-7	CASHTELGRQYF	TGTGCCAGCCACACAGAATTAGGGCGGCAGTACTTC
NA	TRBV6-2/TRBV6-3	NA	TRBJ2-3	CASSPPLADTQYF	TGTGCCAGCAGTCCCCCCCTAGCAGATACGCAGTATTTT
NA	TRBV19	TRBD1	TRBJ1-1	CASSTTGGTRNTEAFF	TGTGCCAGTAGCACTACAGGGGGCACAAGGAACACTGAAGCTTTCTTT
NA	TRBV9	TRBD1	TRBJ1-1	CASSAEGQGNTEAFF	TGTGCCAGCAGCGCCGAGGGACAGGGGAACACTGAAGCTTTCTTT
NA	TRBV5-1	TRBD2	TRBJ2-7	CASSLGLAGGKPLGEQYF	TGCGCCAGCAGCTTAGGACTAGCGGGGGGGAAACCCCTGGGGGAGCAGTACTTC
NA	TRBV4-3	TRBD1	TRBJ1-3	CASSQDETGGLGNTIYF	TGCGCCAGCAGCCAAGATGAGACAGGGGGACTTGGAAACACCATATATTTT
once	TRBV5-6	TRBD1	TRBJ2-7	CASSPLGAGTALDEQYF	TGTGCCAGCAGCCCTCTTGGTGCTGGGACAGCTCTGGACGAGCAGTACTTC
once	TRBV2	NA	TRBJ1-5	CASSLGGVGNQPQHF	TGTGCCAGCAGCCTCGGGGGGGTAGGGAATCAGCCCCAGCATTTT
NA	TRBV19	TRBD2	TRBJ2-1	CASSIRLAGGKQFF	TGTGCCAGTAGTATTCGGCTAGCGGGAGGTAAGCAGTTCTTC
NA	TRBV9	NA	TRBJ2-1	CASSVDSSYNEQFF	TGTGCCAGCAGCGTTGATTCTTCCTACAATGAGCAGTTCTTC
NA	TRBV4-2	TRBD1	TRBJ1-5	CASSQVYTGGPNYSNQPQHF	TGTGCCAGCAGCCAAGTGTACACAGGGGGCCCGAATTATAGCAATCAGCCCCAGCATTTT
NA	TRBV6-6	TRBD2	TRBJ2-2	CASSYVLAGYGELFF	TGTGCCAGCAGTTACGTACTAGCGGGATATGGGGAGCTGTTTTTT
NA	TRBV2	NA	TRBJ1-5	CASSATDQPQHF	TGTGCCAGCAGCGCGACAGATCAGCCCCAGCATTTT
NA	TRBV19	TRBD2	TRBJ2-1	CASSIPSGERGNNEQFF	TGTGCCAGTAGTATACCCTCCGGTGAGCGGGGGAACAATGAGCAGTTCTTC
NA	TRBV7-7	NA	TRBJ2-7	CASSFPGSYEQYF	TGTGCCAGCAGCTTTCCGGGAAGCTACGAGCAGTACTTC
NA	TRBV3-1/TRBV3-2	TRBD1	TRBJ1-1	CASSPDRATEAFF	TGTGCCAGCAGCCCTGACAGGGCCACTGAAGCTTTCTTT
NA	TRBV18	NA	TRBJ2-1	CASSPAGSSYNEQFF	TGTGCCAGCTCACCGGCGGGGAGCTCCTACAATGAGCAGTTCTTC
once	TRBV9	NA	TRBJ1-1	CASSVASMNTEAFF	TGTGCCAGCAGCGTAGCCAGCATGAACACTGAAGCTTTCTTT
NA	TRBV18	TRBD2	TRBJ2-7	CASSPSTSGATYEQYF	TGTGCCAGCTCACCCTCAACTAGCGGAGCAACCTACGAGCAGTACTTC